Listed below are T cell receptor beta chains from one sample, sequenced in a study of blood T cells in healthy people across ages. TCRdb recomputed calls from the 5' RACE reads with MiXCR, one row per CDR3 protein. The sample carries more than 1.4 million distinct CDR3 sequences, 40% to 50% recorded once. Specimen: blood. The receptor source for this set is a young woman in good health. Both conserved end residues are part of each CDR3. A D gene is named only where the DNA matches it firmly. The size field is filled for only some rows; it gives once, few, many or a size class.

d_call	clone_size	v_call	j_call	cdr3_aa	cdr3_nt
NA	NA	TRBV7-9	TRBJ1-5	CASAQGLQPQHF	TGTGCCAGCGCGCAGGGCTTGCAGCCCCAGCATTTT
TRBD2	NA	TRBV7-3	TRBJ2-1	CASSPGTSGGVLNEQFF	TGTGCCAGCAGCCCGGGGACTAGCGGGGGGGTTCTCAATGAGCAGTTCTTC
TRBD2	few	TRBV20-1	TRBJ2-1	CSARGVTSGIYNEQFF	TGCAGTGCTAGAGGGGTGACTAGCGGGATCTACAATGAGCAGTTCTTC
TRBD1	NA	TRBV5-1	TRBJ1-5	CASSLDRGRDQPQHF	TGCGCCAGCAGCTTGGACAGGGGTAGGGATCAGCCCCAGCATTTT
NA	NA	TRBV9	TRBJ1-3	CASSPRGLGNTIYF	TGTGCCAGCAGCCCTCGGGGCCTTGGAAACACCATATATTTT
TRBD1	NA	TRBV11-2	TRBJ2-3	CTSSLEGQRWADTQYF	TGTACCAGCAGCTTAGAGGGACAGAGGTGGGCAGATACGCAGTATTTT
TRBD2	NA	TRBV2	TRBJ2-3	CASSDRRGGRDTQYF	TGTGCCAGCAGTGATCGGCGGGGGGGACGGGATACGCAGTATTTT
NA	NA	TRBV7-8	TRBJ2-4	CASSSRSLGEQYF	TGTGCCAGCAGCTCCCGGTCCCTGGGAGAGCAGTACTTC
NA	once	TRBV9	TRBJ2-6	CASGGAPSGANVLTF	TGTGCCAGCGGCGGGGCCCCATCTGGGGCCAACGTCCTGACTTTC
TRBD2	few	TRBV20-1	TRBJ2-3	CSARGAFSGASTDTQYF	TGCAGTGCTAGAGGGGCGTTTAGCGGGGCTAGCACAGATACGCAGTATTTT
NA	few	TRBV9	TRBJ2-2	CASSVAPSQAGELFF	TGTGCCAGCAGCGTAGCCCCGTCTCAAGCCGGGGAGCTGTTTTTT
NA	few	TRBV12-3/TRBV12-4	TRBJ2-7	CASSNDSSYEQYF	TGTGCCAGCAGTAACGACAGCTCCTACGAGCAGTACTTC
NA	NA	TRBV6-1	TRBJ2-1	CASSETAGRNEQFF	TGTGCCAGCAGTGAAACGGCAGGTCGGAATGAGCAGTTCTTC
NA	few	TRBV5-1	TRBJ2-7	CASSASGSYNEQYF	TGCGCCAGCAGCGCCTCGGGTAGCTACAATGAGCAGTACTTC
NA	few	TRBV7-8	TRBJ1-5	CASSSPDPNQPQHF	TGTGCCAGCAGCTCTCCCGACCCCAATCAGCCCCAGCATTTT
NA	few	TRBV9	TRBJ2-7	CASSDRLSEQYF	TGTGCCAGCAGCGATCGGCTCTCGGAGCAGTACTTC
TRBD1	few	TRBV12-5	TRBJ2-5	CASYLPGGMETQYF	TGTGCTTCCTACCTTCCAGGGGGCATGGAGACCCAGTACTTC
NA	NA	TRBV12-3/TRBV12-4	TRBJ2-4	CASSPRTVAKNIQYF	TGTGCCAGCAGTCCAAGGACAGTAGCCAAAAACATTCAGTACTTC
NA	few	TRBV12-3/TRBV12-4	TRBJ2-7	CASSPGWNEQYF	TGTGCCAGCAGTCCCGGATGGAACGAGCAGTACTTC
NA	NA	TRBV11-2	TRBJ1-2	CASKNDGGSRGYGYTF	TGTGCCAGCAAAAATGACGGCGGGAGTCGGGGCTATGGCTACACCTTC
NA	NA	TRBV27	TRBJ1-2	CASSLRPWDYTF	TGTGCCAGCAGTTTGCGACCCTGGGACTACACCTTC
TRBD2	NA	TRBV20-1	TRBJ2-7	CSARGLDEFEQYF	TGCAGTGCTAGGGGACTAGATGAATTCGAGCAGTACTTC
NA	NA	TRBV5-1	TRBJ2-1	CASSLGGQFQETQFF	TGCGCCAGCAGCTTAGGTGGCCAGTTCCAAGAGACCCAGTTCTTC
NA	many	TRBV4-1	TRBJ1-5	CASSQGGLGNQPQHF	TGCGCCAGCAGCCAAGGGGGACTTGGCAATCAGCCCCAGCATTTT
NA	NA	TRBV7-2	TRBJ2-7	CASSLVVWGSYEQYF	TGTGCCAGCAGCTTGGTAGTTTGGGGCTCCTACGAGCAGTACTTC
TRBD2	NA	TRBV25-1	TRBJ2-1	CASSESSGRTNEQFF	TGTGCCAGCAGTGAATCAAGCGGGAGGACCAATGAGCAGTTCTTC
TRBD1	NA	TRBV29-1	TRBJ2-2	CSVETGQATNTGELFF	TGCAGCGTGGAGACGGGACAGGCAACGAACACCGGGGAGCTGTTTTTT
TRBD1	few	TRBV7-2	TRBJ2-7	CASSSWTGSYEQYF	TGTGCCAGCAGCTCTTGGACAGGCTCCTACGAGCAGTACTTC
TRBD2	NA	TRBV5-1	TRBJ2-3	CASSLQLAGVDTQYF	TGCGCCAGCAGCTTGCAACTAGCGGGAGTAGATACGCAGTATTTT
TRBD1	NA	TRBV28	TRBJ2-3	CASSSGTGVLDTQYF	TGTGCCAGCAGCTCCGGGACAGGGGTTCTAGATACGCAGTATTTT
TRBD2	NA	TRBV7-9	TRBJ2-7	CASSWGGREQYF	TGTGCCAGCAGTTGGGGGGGTCGCGAGCAGTACTTC
NA	NA	TRBV6-6	TRBJ2-7	CASSYANQRSYEQYF	TGTGCCAGCAGTTACGCGAATCAGCGATCCTACGAGCAGTACTTC
TRBD1	few	TRBV10-3	TRBJ1-5	CAISGQGAPSHQPQHF	TGTGCCATCAGTGGCCAGGGGGCTCCCAGCCATCAGCCCCAGCATTTT
NA	many	TRBV20-1	TRBJ2-1	CSARRDEQFF	TGCAGTGCTAGACGGGATGAGCAGTTCTTC
NA	few	TRBV28	TRBJ1-3	CASGGNTIYF	TGTGCCAGCGGTGGGAACACCATATATTTT
TRBD2	NA	TRBV2	TRBJ2-1	CASRSTSGGAETPFF	TGTGCCAGCAGGTCGACTAGCGGGGGGGCCGAGACACCGTTCTTC
NA	NA	TRBV7-2	TRBJ2-1	CASSFDPGANEQFF	TGTGCCAGCAGCTTTGACCCTGGGGCCAATGAGCAGTTCTTC
TRBD1	many	TRBV6-5	TRBJ2-7	CASSYSGDSYEQYF	TGTGCCAGCAGTTACTCCGGGGACAGCTACGAGCAGTACTTC
NA	few	TRBV6-6	TRBJ2-7	CASSSQGGISYEQYF	TGTGCCAGCAGTTCACAAGGGGGGATCTCCTACGAGCAGTACTTC
NA	NA	TRBV21-1	TRBJ2-7	CASSNRRTQAHPYEQYF	TGTGCCAGCAGCAACCGTCGAACCCAGGCGCACCCCTACGAGCAGTACTTC